Included here is one T cell receptor beta chain sequence, with context. This record belongs to a study of blood T cell repertoires in COVID-19. V lost 4 bases to trimming and J lost 9 bases; unmatched junction nucleotides: 16. This CDR3 contains 16 residues. CDR1 and CDR2 from the germline V gene are MGHRA and YSYEKL. The assay was immunoSEQ multiplex PCR, and TCRdb's table has in-frame clones only and misses some. The sample lists about 270,000 clones; roughly 90% were seen once. This receptor was obtained from a woman between 45 and 60 years old who had recovered from COVID-19. The chain links TRBV4-1 to TRBJ2-3; 7 bases align to TRBD1. The sequenced material came from PBMCs or T cells enriched from blood (not recorded which). In nucleotides, the CDR3 is TGCGCCAGCAGCCCGTACCCTCAGGGAGAGGGGGCAACGCAGTATTTT. Amino acids: CASSPYPQGEGATQYF.